This T cell receptor (beta chain) was identified in a study of shared clonotypes between healthy human individuals. This clone was seen a handful of times. The antigen is unknown. V was shortened by 4 bases and J by 2 bases, with 11 bases between the two germline ends. The CDR3 is 14 amino acids. Germline-derived CDR1 and CDR2 are SEHNR and FQNEAQ (reference sequence). The naive CD8 subset, CD45RO-negative cells positively selected for CCR7, excluded terminally differentiated effector memory CD45RA+ cells. Study-wide findings and caveats: Some naive CD4 clonotypes, roughly 5%, turned up in common across several donors. It was expected that sequencing depth would affect clonotype sharing among donors. Rarefaction analysis demonstrated incomplete sorted-subset sequencing notwithstanding large depth. Lower generation probabilities were found for non-shared clonotypes than for those shared by all four donors.

TCRdb keeps only in-frame clones here, not all; method: immunoSEQ multiplex PCR. Among about 820,000 clones listed, 80% to 95% were seen once. The source of this sequence is a young man in good health. The V and J genes are TRBV7-9 and TRBJ1-2; D call uncertain. The material sequenced was naive CD8+ T cells sorted from blood. Written as DNA, the CDR3 is TGTGCCAGCAGCTCAGCGGAATTCAACTATGGCTACACCTTC. This translates into CASSSAEFNYGYTF. Together with reference TRBV7-9 and TRBJ1-2, the CDR3 gives the full variable domain: DTGVSQNPRHKITKRGQNVTFRCDPISEHNRLYWYRQTLGQGPEFLTYFQNEAQLEKSRLLSDRFSAERPKGSFSTLEIQRTEQGDSAMYLCASSSAEFNYGYTFGSGTRLTVV.